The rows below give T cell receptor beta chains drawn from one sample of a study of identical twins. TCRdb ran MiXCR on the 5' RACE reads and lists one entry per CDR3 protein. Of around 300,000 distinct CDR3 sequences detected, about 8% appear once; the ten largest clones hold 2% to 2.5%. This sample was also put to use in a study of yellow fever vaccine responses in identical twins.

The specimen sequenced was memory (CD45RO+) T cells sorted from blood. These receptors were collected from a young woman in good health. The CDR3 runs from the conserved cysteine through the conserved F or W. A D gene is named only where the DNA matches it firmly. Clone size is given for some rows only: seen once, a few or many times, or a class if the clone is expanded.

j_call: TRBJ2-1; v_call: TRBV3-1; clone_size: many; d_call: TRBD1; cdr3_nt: TGTGCCAGCAGCCTCGCGGCAGGGGGACACAATGAGCAGTTCTTC; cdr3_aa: CASSLAAGGHNEQFF
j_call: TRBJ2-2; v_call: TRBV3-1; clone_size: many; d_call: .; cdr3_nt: TGTGCCAGCAGCCCCCTACTAGTTAGCTGGGGAGCGAACACCGGGGAGCTGTTTTTT; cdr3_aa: CASSPLLVSWGANTGELFF
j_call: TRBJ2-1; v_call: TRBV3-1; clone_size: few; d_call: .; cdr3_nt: TGTGCCAGCAGCCCCGGTGCACACTACAATGAGCAGTTCTTC; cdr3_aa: CASSPGAHYNEQFF
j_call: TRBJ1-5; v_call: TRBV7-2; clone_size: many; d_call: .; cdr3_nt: TGTGCCAGCAGCTTTAGGCTCGATCAGCCCCAGCATTTT; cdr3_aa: CASSFRLDQPQHF
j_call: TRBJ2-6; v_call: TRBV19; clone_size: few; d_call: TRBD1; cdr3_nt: TGTGCCAGTAGTATAGCGGGACAGGGGCTCTCTGGGGCCAACGTCCTGACTTTC; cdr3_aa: CASSIAGQGLSGANVLTF
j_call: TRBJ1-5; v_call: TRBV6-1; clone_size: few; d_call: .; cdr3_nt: TGTGCCAGCATCTTATCCTACAGAAATAGCAATCAGCCCCAGCATTTT; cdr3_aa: CASILSYRNSNQPQHF
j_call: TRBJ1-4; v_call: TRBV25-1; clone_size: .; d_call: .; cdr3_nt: TGTGCCAGCAGTGACTCCGAGATGAATGAAAAACTGTTTTTT; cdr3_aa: CASSDSEMNEKLFF
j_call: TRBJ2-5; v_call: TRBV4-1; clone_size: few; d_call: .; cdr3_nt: TGCGCCAGCAGCCCACTGGGGCAGCAAGAGACCCAGTACTTC; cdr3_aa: CASSPLGQQETQYF
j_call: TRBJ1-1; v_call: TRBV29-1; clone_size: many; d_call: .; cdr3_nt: TGCAGCGTTGACCCTACAGGGACCTTGAACACTGAAGCTTTCTTT; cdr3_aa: CSVDPTGTLNTEAFF
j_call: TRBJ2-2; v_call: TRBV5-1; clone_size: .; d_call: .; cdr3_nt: TGCGCCAGCAGCTTGGCCCGTTGGAACGGCGGAGAGGGCACCGGGGAGCTGTTTTTT; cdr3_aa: CASSLARWNGGEGTGELFF
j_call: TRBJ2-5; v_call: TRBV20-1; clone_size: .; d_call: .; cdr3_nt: TGCAGTGCAGTGAGTCCTCCGGCCGAGACCCAGTACTTC; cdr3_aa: CSAVSPPAETQYF
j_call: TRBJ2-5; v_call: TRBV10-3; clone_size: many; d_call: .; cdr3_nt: TGTGCCATCAGTGAGTGGCAGGGCTCCCAAGAGACCCAGTACTTC; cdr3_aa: CAISEWQGSQETQYF
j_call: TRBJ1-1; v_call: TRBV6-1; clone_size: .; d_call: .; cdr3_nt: TGTGCCAGCAGCTCCCCCGGGGCAGCTTTAATGAACACTGAAGCTTTCTTT; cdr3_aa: CASSSPGAALMNTEAFF
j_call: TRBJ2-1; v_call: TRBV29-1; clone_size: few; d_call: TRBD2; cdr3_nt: TGCAGCGCGCCTCTAGCGGGAGGAGAGCATGAGCAGTTCTTC; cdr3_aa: CSAPLAGGEHEQFF
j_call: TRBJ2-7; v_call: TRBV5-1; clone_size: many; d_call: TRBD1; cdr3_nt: TGCGCCAGCAGCTTGGCTCCGGGACAGACCTACGAGCAGTACTTC; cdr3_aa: CASSLAPGQTYEQYF
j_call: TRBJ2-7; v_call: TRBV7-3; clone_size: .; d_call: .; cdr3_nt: TGTGCCAGCAGCACAGGGGGGGCGGAGTCCTACGAGCAGTACTTC; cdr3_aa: CASSTGGAESYEQYF
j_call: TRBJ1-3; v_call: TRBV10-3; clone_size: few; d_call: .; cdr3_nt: TGTGCCATCAGTGCAGCCGGGGTGCAAGGAAACACCATATATTTT; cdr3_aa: CAISAAGVQGNTIYF
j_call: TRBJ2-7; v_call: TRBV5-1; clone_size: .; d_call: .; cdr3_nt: TGCGCCAGCAGCGTCCCGACCTACGAGCAGTACTTC; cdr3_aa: CASSVPTYEQYF
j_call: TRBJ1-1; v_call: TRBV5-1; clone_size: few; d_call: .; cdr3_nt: TGCGCCAGCAGCTTGGCTGCTTCTTCGAACACTGAAGCTTTCTTT; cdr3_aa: CASSLAASSNTEAFF
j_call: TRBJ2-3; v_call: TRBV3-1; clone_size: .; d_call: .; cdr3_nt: TGTGCCAGCAGCCAGTGGGGAGGCGCAGATACGCAGTATTTT; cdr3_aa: CASSQWGGADTQYF
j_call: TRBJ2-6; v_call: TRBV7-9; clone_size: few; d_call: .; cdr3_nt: TGTGCCAGCACCCGGCAGGGGGGTTCTGGGGCCAACGTCCTGACTTTC; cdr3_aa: CASTRQGGSGANVLTF
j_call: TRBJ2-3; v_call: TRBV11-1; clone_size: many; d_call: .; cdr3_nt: TGTGCCAGCAGAAAGGGGGAGCGAACAGATACGCAGTATTTT; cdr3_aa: CASRKGERTDTQYF
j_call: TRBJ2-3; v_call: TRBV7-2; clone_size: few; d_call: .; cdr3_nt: TGTGCCAGCAGCTTGGACCGGAATACGCAGTATTTT; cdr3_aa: CASSLDRNTQYF
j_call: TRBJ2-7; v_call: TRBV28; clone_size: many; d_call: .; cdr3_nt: TGTGCCAGCAGTTGGCTCCAGGGGTTAGAATACGAGCAGTACTTC; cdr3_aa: CASSWLQGLEYEQYF
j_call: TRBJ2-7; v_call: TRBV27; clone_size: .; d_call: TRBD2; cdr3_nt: TGTGCCAGCAGTTTATCGGCGGGAGGGCGAGGGGAGCAGTACTTC; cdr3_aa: CASSLSAGGRGEQYF
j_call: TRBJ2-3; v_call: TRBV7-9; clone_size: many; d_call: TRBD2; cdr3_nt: TGTGCCAGCAGCCCCCCAGCGGGAGGGCCGACAGATACGCAGTATTTT; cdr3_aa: CASSPPAGGPTDTQYF
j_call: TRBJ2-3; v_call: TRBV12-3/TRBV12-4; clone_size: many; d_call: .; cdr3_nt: TGTGCCAGCAGAAAAGACAGGTACCTCACAGATACGCAGTATTTT; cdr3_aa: CASRKDRYLTDTQYF
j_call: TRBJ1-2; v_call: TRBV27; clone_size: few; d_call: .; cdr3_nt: TGTGCCAGCATTTTACCCGTCCCGGGGGGAGTGCAGGGCTACACCTTC; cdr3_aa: CASILPVPGGVQGYTF
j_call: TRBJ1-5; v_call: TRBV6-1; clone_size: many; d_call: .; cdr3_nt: TGTGCCAGCACCGGAGGGGGGGGCCTCAATCAGCCCCAGCATTTT; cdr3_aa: CASTGGGGLNQPQHF
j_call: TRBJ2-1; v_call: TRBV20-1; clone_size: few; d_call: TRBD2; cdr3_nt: TGCAGTGCTGAACTAGCGCCAAGCTCCTACAATGAGCAGTTCTTC; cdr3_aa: CSAELAPSSYNEQFF
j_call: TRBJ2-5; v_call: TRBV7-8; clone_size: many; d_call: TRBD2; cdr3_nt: TGTGCCAGCAGCTTATCAAGCGGGGGGGCCTGGGAGACCCAGTACTTC; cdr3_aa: CASSLSSGGAWETQYF
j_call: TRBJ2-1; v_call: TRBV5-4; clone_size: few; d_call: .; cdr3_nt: TGTGCCAGCAGCGAGACAGACTACAATGAGCAGTTCTTC; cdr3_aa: CASSETDYNEQFF
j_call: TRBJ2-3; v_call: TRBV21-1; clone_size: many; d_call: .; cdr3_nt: TGTGCCAGCATCCGTTCCCCAGATACGCAGTATTTT; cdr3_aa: CASIRSPDTQYF
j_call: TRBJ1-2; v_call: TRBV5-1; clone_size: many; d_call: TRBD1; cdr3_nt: TGCGCCAGCAGCCTGGACAGGGGTTCTTCTGGCTACACCTTC; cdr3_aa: CASSLDRGSSGYTF
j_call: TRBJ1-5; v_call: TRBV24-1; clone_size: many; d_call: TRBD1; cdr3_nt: TGTGCCGCCGGACAGGGAAGTCAGCCCCAGCATTTT; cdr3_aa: CAAGQGSQPQHF
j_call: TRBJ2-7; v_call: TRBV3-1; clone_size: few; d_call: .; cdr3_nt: TGTGCCAGCAGCCAGCGGGGCTACGAGCAGTACTTC; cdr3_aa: CASSQRGYEQYF
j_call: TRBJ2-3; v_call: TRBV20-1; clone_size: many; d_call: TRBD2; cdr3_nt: TGCAGTGCCCCCACGGGCGGGAGGGGGGATACGCAGTATTTT; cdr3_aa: CSAPTGGRGDTQYF
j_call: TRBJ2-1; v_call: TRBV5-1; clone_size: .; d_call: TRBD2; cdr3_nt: TGCGCCAGCAGCCCCCGGGGGGGGGAGGGTGAGCAGTTCTTC; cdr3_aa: CASSPRGGEGEQFF
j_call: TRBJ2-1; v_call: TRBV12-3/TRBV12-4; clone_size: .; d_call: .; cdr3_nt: TGTGCCAGCAGCGGGCAGGGGGGCCTCTATACAGAGCAGTTCTTC; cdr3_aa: CASSGQGGLYTEQFF
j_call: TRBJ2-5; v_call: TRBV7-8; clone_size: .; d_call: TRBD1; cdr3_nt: TGTGCCAGCAGCCCCGGGACAGGGGGCATGGAGACCCAGTACTTC; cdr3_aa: CASSPGTGGMETQYF
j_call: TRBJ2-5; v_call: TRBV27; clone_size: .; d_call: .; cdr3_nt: TGTGCCAGCAGGCAACTAGGGGCCCAGTACTTC; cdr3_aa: CASRQLGAQYF
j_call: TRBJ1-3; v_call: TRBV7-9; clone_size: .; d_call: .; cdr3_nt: TGTGCCAGCAGCTTGGGCAGGGAGGTCTCTGGAAACACCATATATTTT; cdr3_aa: CASSLGREVSGNTIYF
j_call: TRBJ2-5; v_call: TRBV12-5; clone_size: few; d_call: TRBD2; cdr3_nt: TGTGCTAGTGGCCCCGGGACTAGCGGGGTTATAGGAGAGACCCAGTACTTC; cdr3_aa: CASGPGTSGVIGETQYF
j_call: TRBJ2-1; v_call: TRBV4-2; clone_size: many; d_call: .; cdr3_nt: TGTGCCAGCAGCCAAGAGGCCTCAGGGGGGAGGGGGTACAATGAGCAGTTCTTC; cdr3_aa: CASSQEASGGRGYNEQFF
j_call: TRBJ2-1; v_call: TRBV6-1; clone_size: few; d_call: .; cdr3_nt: TGTGCCAGCAGTGAACAGGGCGATGAGCAGTTCTTC; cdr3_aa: CASSEQGDEQFF
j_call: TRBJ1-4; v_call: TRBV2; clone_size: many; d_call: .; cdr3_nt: TGTGCCAGCACGAGGGGCAGTAAGGAAAAACTGTTTTTT; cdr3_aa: CASTRGSKEKLFF
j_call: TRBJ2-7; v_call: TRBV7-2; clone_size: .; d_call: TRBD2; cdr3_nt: TGTGCCAGCAGTCTTAGGACTAGCGGGAGCAGATACGAGCAGTACTTC; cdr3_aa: CASSLRTSGSRYEQYF
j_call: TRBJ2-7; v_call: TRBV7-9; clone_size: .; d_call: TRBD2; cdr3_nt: TGTGCCAGCAGCTGGGGGACTAGCGGGGGTACCTACGAGCAGTACTTC; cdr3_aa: CASSWGTSGGTYEQYF
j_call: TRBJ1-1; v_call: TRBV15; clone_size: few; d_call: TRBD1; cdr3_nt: TGTGCCACCAGCAGAGGTGACAGGGAGACTGAAGCTTTCTTT; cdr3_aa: CATSRGDRETEAFF
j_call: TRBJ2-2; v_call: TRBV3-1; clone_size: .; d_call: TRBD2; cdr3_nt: TGTGCCAGCAGCCAATATTACTCGGGGACTAGCGGGAGGTACGCGAACACCGGGGAGCTGTTTTTT; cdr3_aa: CASSQYYSGTSGRYANTGELFF
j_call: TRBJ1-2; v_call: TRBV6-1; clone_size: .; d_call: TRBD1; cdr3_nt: TGTGCCAGCAGTGGACAGGGGGGCTTCTATGGCTACACCTTC; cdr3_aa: CASSGQGGFYGYTF
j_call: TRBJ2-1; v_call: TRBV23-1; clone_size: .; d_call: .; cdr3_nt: TGCGCCAGCAGTCAACCAGAGGGGGGCTACAATGAGCAGTTCTTC; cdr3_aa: CASSQPEGGYNEQFF
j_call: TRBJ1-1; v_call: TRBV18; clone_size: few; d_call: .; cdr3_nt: TGTGCCAGCTCACCACGATTCACCACGAACACTGAAGCTTTCTTT; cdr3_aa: CASSPRFTTNTEAFF
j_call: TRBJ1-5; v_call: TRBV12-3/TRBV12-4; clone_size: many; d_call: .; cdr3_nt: TGTGCCAGCAGTTTAGAAGGGGGGACTCAGCCCCAGCATTTT; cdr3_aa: CASSLEGGTQPQHF
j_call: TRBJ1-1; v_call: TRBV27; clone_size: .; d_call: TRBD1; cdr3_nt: TGTGCCAGCAACTTAGGGGGCCCGAACACTGAAGCTTTCTTT; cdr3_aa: CASNLGGPNTEAFF
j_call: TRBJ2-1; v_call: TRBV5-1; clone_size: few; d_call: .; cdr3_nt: TGCGCCAGCAGCTTGGAGGCCTCGACAGTTACGGGTGAGCAGTTCTTC; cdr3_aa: CASSLEASTVTGEQFF
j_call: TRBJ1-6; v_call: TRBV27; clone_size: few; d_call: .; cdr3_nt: TGTGCCAGCAGTCCCACACCCGAGGGTAATTCACCCCTCCACTTT; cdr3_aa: CASSPTPEGNSPLHF
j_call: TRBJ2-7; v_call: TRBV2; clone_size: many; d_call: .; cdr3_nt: TGTGCCAGCAGTGAAAGTAGAGAGCCCTACGAGCAGTACTTC; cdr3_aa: CASSESREPYEQYF
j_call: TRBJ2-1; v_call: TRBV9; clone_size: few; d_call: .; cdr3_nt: TGTGCCAGCAGCGACGAAGGGCTCAATGAGCAGTTCTTC; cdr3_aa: CASSDEGLNEQFF